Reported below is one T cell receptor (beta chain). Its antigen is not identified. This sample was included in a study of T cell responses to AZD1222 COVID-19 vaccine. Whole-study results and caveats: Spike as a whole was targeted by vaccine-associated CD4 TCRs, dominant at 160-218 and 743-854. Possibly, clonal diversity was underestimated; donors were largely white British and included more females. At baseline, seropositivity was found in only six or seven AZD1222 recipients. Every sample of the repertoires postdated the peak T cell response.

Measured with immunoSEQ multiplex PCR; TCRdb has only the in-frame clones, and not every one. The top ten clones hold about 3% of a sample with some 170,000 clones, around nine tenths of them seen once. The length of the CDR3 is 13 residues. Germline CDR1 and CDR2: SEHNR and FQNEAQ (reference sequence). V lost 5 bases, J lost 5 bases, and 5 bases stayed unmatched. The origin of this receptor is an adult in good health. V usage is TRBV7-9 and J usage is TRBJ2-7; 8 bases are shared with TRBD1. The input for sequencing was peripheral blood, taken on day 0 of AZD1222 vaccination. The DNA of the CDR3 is TGTGCCAGCAGCCGAGACAGGGGTGACGAGCAGTACTTC. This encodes CASSRDRGDEQYF.